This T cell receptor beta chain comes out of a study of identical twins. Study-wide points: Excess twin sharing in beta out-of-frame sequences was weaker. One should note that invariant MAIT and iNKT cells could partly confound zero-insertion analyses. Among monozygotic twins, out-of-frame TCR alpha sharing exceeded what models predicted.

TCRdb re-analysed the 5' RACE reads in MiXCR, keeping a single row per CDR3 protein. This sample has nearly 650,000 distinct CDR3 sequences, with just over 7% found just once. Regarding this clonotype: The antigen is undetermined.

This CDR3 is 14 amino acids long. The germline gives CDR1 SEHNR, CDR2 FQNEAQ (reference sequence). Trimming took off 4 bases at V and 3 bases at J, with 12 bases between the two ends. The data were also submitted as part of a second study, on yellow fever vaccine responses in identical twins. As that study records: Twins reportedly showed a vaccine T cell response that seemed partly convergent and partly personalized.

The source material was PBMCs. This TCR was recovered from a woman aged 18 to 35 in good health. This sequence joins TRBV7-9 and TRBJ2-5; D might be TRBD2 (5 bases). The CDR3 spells CASSSPPGKETQYF. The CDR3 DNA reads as TGTGCCAGCAGCTCCCCCCCGGGAAAAGAGACCCAGTACTTC.